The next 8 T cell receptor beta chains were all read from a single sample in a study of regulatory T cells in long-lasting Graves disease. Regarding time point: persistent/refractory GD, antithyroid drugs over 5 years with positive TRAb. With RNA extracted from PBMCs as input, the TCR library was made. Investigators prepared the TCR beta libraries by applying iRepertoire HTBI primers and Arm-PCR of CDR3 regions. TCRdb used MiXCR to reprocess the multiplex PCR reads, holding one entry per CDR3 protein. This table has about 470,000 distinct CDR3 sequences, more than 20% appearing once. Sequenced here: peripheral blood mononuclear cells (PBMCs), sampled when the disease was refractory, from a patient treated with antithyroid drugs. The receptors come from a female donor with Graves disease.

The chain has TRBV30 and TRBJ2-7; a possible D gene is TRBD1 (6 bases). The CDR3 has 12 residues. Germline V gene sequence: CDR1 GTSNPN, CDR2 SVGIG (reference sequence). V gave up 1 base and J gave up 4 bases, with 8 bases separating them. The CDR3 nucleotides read TGTGCCTGGAGTGCTGACAGGTACGAGCAGTACTTC. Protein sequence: CAWSADRYEQYF.

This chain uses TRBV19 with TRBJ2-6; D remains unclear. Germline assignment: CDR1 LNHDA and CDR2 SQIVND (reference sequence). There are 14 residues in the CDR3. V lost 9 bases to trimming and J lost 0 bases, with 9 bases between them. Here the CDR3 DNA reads TGTGCCAGCCTTTCCCTCTCTGGGGCCAACGTCCTGACTTTC. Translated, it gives CASLSLSGANVLTF.

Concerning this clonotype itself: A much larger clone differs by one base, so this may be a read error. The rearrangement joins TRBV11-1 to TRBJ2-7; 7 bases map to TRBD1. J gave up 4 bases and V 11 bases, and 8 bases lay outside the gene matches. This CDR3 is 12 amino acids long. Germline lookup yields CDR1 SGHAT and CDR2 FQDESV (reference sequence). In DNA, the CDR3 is TGTGCCTGCGAGGGGGCGCGTTACGAGCAGTACTTC. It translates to CACEGARYEQYF. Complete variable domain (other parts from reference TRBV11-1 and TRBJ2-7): EAEVAQSPRYKITEKSQAVAFWCDPISGHATLYWYRQILGQGPELLVQFQDESVVDDSQLPKDRFSAERLKGVDSTLKIQPAELGDSAMYLCACEGARYEQYFGPGTRLTVT.

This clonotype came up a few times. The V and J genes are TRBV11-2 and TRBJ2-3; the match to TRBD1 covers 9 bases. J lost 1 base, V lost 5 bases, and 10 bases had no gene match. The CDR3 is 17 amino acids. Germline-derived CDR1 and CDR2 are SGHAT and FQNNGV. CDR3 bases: TGTGCCAGCAGCGGATTTTATTGGGACAGGGGCACAGATACGCAGTATTTT. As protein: CASSGFYWDRGTDTQYF.

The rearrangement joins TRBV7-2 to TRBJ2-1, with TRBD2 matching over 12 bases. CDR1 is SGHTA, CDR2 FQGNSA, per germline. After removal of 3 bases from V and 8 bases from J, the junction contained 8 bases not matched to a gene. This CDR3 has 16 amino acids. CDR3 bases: TGTGCCAGCAGCTTTATGTCTAGCGGGAGGGCGGATGAGCAGTTCTTC. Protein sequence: CASSFMSSGRADEQFF.

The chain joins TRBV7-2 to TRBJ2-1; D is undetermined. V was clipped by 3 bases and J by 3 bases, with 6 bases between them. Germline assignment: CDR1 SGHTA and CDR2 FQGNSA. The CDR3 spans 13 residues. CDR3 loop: CASSFNNYNEQFF. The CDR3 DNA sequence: TGTGCCAGCAGCTTTAACAACTACAATGAGCAGTTCTTC. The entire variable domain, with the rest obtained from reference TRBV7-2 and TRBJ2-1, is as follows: GAGVSQSPSNKVTEKGKDVELRCDPISGHTALYWYRQSLGQGLEFLIYFQGNSAPDKSGLPSDRFSAERTGGSVSTLTIQRTQQEDSAVYLCASSFNNYNEQFFGPGTRLTVL.

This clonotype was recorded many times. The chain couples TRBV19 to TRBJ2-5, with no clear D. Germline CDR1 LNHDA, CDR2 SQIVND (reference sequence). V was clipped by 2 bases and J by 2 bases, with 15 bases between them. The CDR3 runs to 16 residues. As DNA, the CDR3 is TGTGCCAGTAGTATAATAGGATATCCCTCTCAAGAGACCCAGTACTTC. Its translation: CASSIIGYPSQETQYF.

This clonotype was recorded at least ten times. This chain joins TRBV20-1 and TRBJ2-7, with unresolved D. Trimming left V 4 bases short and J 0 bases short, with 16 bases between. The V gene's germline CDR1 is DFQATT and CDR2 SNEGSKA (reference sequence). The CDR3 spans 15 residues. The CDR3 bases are TGCAGTGCTACCCTACCCCCGGGCCCCTCCTACGAGCAGTACTTC. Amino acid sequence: CSATLPPGPSYEQYF.